This TCR beta chain was identified during a study of blood T cell repertoires in COVID-19. The overall study: Acute-phase and convalescent COVID-19 samples originated in the United States, Italy and Spain.

Per the authors' pipeline: Cell counts per sample came from amplifying reference gene primers. Clones were sequenced by immunoSEQ multiplex PCR, and TCRdb holds only the in-frame ones, with some missing. The D gene and trimming were derived from the DNA, and the V and J assignments and clone size from that table. This sample carries approximately 350,000 clones, roughly four fifths of them seen once, and the ten largest clones take approximately 5.4%. Per germline, CDR1 LNHDA and CDR2 SQIVND (reference sequence). The CDR3 length is 15 residues. Trimming pared 4 bases from V and 1 base from J, leaving 11 bases between. Which cohort a participant joined came from the clinical history participants gave. Two negative PCRs, clearance, or symptom resolution had been documented for recovered Cohort 3 donors.

Sequenced input: PBMCs or T cells enriched from blood (not recorded which). The origin of this receptor is a woman aged 45-60 years who had recovered from COVID-19. The V gene is TRBV19, the J gene TRBJ1-5; D uncertain. CDR3 nucleotide sequence: TGTGCCAGTAGTAATCCTGGGAGAAGCAATCAGCCCCAGCATTTT. Its translation is CASSNPGRSNQPQHF.